Following are 4 T cell receptor beta chains from one sample sequenced in a study of cytomegalovirus exposure and HLA in healthy donors. Primers for the PCR totalled 60 Vbeta and 13 Jbeta. Generated by immunoSEQ multiplex PCR, the TCRdb table keeps only in-frame clones and is missing some. The table shows nearly 110,000 clones, with around three quarters occurring only once. Sequenced input: PBMCs. The receptors were sampled from a woman between 45 and 65 years old in good health and CMV-seropositive.

The chain employs TRBV7-2 and TRBJ2-2; D is perhaps TRBD1 (6 bases). Germline V gives CDR1 SGHTA, CDR2 FQGNSA. Trimming removed 10 bases from V and 7 bases from J, with 16 bases in between. This CDR3 has 13 residues. CDR3 residues: CATGAGLVGELFF. The DNA of the CDR3 is TGTGCCACAGGGGCAGGGTTAGTCGGGGAGCTGTTTTTT.

This chain uses TRBV30 with TRBJ2-7; TRBD2 matches 7 bases. The CDR3 sequence is 14 residues long. In germline, CDR1 is GTSNPN, CDR2 SVGIG (reference sequence). Trimming cost V 1 base and J 2 bases; bases outside gene matches: 5. CDR3 in DNA: TGTGCCTGGAGTGGGGGGGGATTCACCTACGAGCAGTACTTC. It translates to CAWSGGGFTYEQYF.

This clone appeared a few times. This chain connects TRBV6-5 to TRBJ2-7; TRBD1 agrees at 7 bases. CDR1 is MNHEY, CDR2 SVGAGI, per germline. The CDR3 is 15 amino acids. The J segment lost 7 bases and the V segment lost 0 bases, leaving 9 bases of the junction unmatched. CDR3 amino acids: CASSYSGQVLEEQYF. The CDR3, as DNA: TGTGCCAGCAGTTACTCCGGACAGGTCCTTGAAGAGCAGTACTTC.

This clone was counted between two and nine times. V usage is TRBV19 and J usage is TRBJ1-2, with a weak D call TRBD1 (6 bases). Trimming took 3 bases from V and 6 from J, leaving 17 bases between them. The germline CDR1 and CDR2 sequences are LNHDA and SQIVND (reference sequence). The CDR3 is 15 amino acids. This chain's CDR3 is CASSIVRPGANGYTF. For the CDR3, the DNA is TGTGCCAGTAGTATCGTCCGTCCAGGGGCCAATGGCTACACCTTC.